The 27 T cell receptor beta chains below come from one sample, sequenced in a study of control samples from healthy donors and cancer patients. Profiling relied on immunoSEQ multiplex PCR, and the TCRdb table lists in-frame clones only, not all of them. Of 75,000 to 80,000 clones in the sample, approximately 91% were seen once. Sequenced input: PBMCs. The receptors originated from a woman aged 45-59 years with colorectal cancer.

V gene TRBV7-6 combines with J gene TRBJ2-7; D call uncertain. The CDR3 is 15 amino acids. Germline CDR1 is SGHVS and CDR2 is FNYEAQ. V gave up 4 bases and J gave up 2 bases, with 15 bases separating them. CDR3: CASSSLQRNTYEQYV. CDR3 nucleotides: TGTGCCAGCAGCTCGTTACAGCGAAACACCTACGAGCAGTACGTC.

This clone occurred a few times. The V gene is TRBV24-1, the J gene TRBJ1-5; 7 nucleotides align to TRBD1. The germline gives CDR1 KGHDR, CDR2 SFDVKD. V shed 4 bases and J 2 bases; nucleotides not matched to a gene: 4. This CDR3 contains 15 residues. CDR3 DNA: TGTGCCACCAGTGAAGGGGGCTTAGGCAATCAGCCCCAGCATTTT. Translating it yields CATSEGGLGNQPQHF.

The CDR3 region is CAWSDRVAQYV. In nucleotides, the CDR3 is TGTGCCTGGAGTGATAGGGTGGCGCAGTACGTC. The chain carries TRBV30 and TRBJ2-7; no reliable D call. This CDR3 contains 11 residues. V dropped 1 base and J dropped 9 bases, with 10 bases sitting between them. CDR1 and CDR2 (germline): GTSNPN, SVGIG (reference sequence).

The chain has TRBV7-8 and TRBJ1-1; D unresolved. Germline values: CDR1 SGHVS, CDR2 FQNEAQ. The CDR3 is made up of 17 amino acids. The ends were cut back, 5 bases at V and 1 base at J, with 20 bases in the middle. CDR3 amino acids: CASSRGPALLENTEAFF. Written as DNA, the CDR3 is TGTGCCAGCAGCCGCGGGCCGGCCCTCTTAGAGAACACTGAAGCTTTCTTT.

This sequence joins TRBV28 and TRBJ2-5; 9 nucleotides match TRBD1. J lost 5 bases, V lost 5 bases, and 9 bases had no gene match. There are 15 residues in the CDR3. CDR1 and CDR2 from the germline V gene are MDHEN and SYDVKM. The CDR3 reads CASSTQQGAGETQYF. The DNA of the CDR3 is TGTGCCAGCAGTACCCAACAGGGGGCAGGGGAGACCCAGTACTTC.

J is TRBJ1-6 and V is TRBV7-2, with TRBD1 identical over 7 bases. The germline CDR1 and CDR2 sequences are SGHTA and FQGNSA. With V trimmed by 6 bases and J by 8 bases, 7 bases remained unmatched. The CDR3 spans 14 residues. The CDR3 spells CASSKTGKYSPLHF. The CDR3 region has the DNA TGTGCCAGCAGTAAGACAGGGAAGTATTCACCCCTCCACTTT.

About this clone: The junction departs from the called germline gene at one end, perhaps through a read error. The CDR3: CASSLGVWQETYF. CDR3 in DNA: TGCGCCAGCAGCTTGGGGGTATGGCAGGAGACCTACTTC. The chain uses TRBV5-1 and TRBJ1-2, with D unclear. CDR1 and CDR2 from the germline V gene are SGHRS and YFSETQ. This CDR3 spans 13 amino acids.

The chain is built from TRBV4-1 and TRBJ1-2; maybe TRBD1 (5 bases). There are 13 residues in the CDR3. V was shortened by 4 bases and J by 5 bases, with 11 bases between the two germline ends. Germline CDR1 is MGHRA and CDR2 is YSYEKL. The CDR3 DNA reads TGCGCCAGCAGCCCGAAAGGGGATTATGGCTACACCTTC. This encodes CASSPKGDYGYTF.

The rearrangement links TRBV7-2 to TRBJ2-7; no reliable D call. CDR1 and CDR2 from the germline V gene are SGHTA and FQGNSA. This CDR3 contains 13 residues. The ends were cut back, 5 bases at V and 3 bases at J, with 11 bases in the middle. CDR3 sequence reads: CASSPNGRYEQYV. CDR3 sequence (DNA): TGTGCCAGCAGCCCCAACGGCCGCTACGAGCAGTACGTC.

This sequence joins TRBV3-1 (or the pseudogene TRBV3-2) and TRBJ2-1; tentatively, D is TRBD2 (6 bases). From germline, CDR1 is LGHDT and CDR2 YNNKEL (reference sequence). V dropped 1 base and J dropped 7 bases, with 17 bases sitting between them. The CDR3 length is 16 residues. CDR3 nucleotides: TGTGCCAGCAGCCAAGCACTAGCAGGTACTTGGAATGAGCAGTTCTTC. Amino acid sequence: CASSQALAGTWNEQFF.

The genes are TRBV19 and TRBJ1-4, with a possible D match to TRBD1 (5 bases). Germline values: CDR1 LNHDA, CDR2 SQIVND (reference sequence). V was shortened by 6 bases and J by 12 bases, with 20 bases between the two germline ends. This CDR3 comprises 14 residues. This chain's CDR3 is CASRAQTAGRELFF. The CDR3 DNA reads as TGTGCCAGTAGGGCGCAGACGGCCGGCAGGGAACTGTTTTTT.

The chain links TRBV7-2 to TRBJ2-1; 9 bases fit TRBD1. Looked up from germline, CDR1 is SGHTA and CDR2 is FQGNSA. Germline trimming cut 4 bases from V and 10 bases from J; bases unmatched to any gene: 5. The CDR3 is 13 amino acids. The CDR3: CASSSRTGEEQFF. CDR3 bases: TGTGCCAGCAGCTCCCGGACAGGGGAAGAGCAGTTCTTC.

The J gene is TRBJ2-7, the V gene TRBV7-9, with D possibly being TRBD1 (6 bases). The CDR3 is 14 amino acids. Per germline, CDR1 SEHNR and CDR2 FQNEAQ (reference sequence). V lost 1 base and J 3 bases, leaving 10 bases between the germline ends. DNA for the CDR3: TGTGCCAGCAGCTTAGGGACAGCGGACTACGAGCAGTACGTC. Its protein product is CASSLGTADYEQYV.

The J gene is TRBJ2-3, the V gene TRBV24-1; 7 nucleotides match TRBD2. Germline CDR1 KGHDR, CDR2 SFDVKD. The trim removed 0 bases at V and 8 bases at J, leaving 4 bases unmatched. This CDR3 region has 14 residues. CDR3 DNA: TGTGCCACCAGTGATTTGTTTTCGGGGGGTACGCAGTATTTT. Protein sequence: CATSDLFSGGTQYF.

The chain links TRBV6-1 to TRBJ1-4; the D gene is possibly TRBD1 (5 bases). Trimming shortened V by 3 bases and J by 3 bases, and 11 bases separated the two germline ends. The CDR3 consists of 15 residues. Germline values: CDR1 MNHNS, CDR2 SASEGT. Here the CDR3 reads CASSEGTRANEKLFF. DNA for the CDR3: TGTGCCAGCAGTGAGGGGACTCGGGCTAATGAAAAACTGTTTTTT.

The chain combines TRBV7-9 with TRBJ1-1; D is undetermined. The germline V and J ends were trimmed by 3 bases and 1 base, with 9 bases remaining between them. CDR3 length: 14 amino acids. Germline lookup yields CDR1 SEHNR and CDR2 FQNEAQ (reference sequence). The CDR3 coding sequence is TGTGCCAGCAGCTTGGGCGGAGGGAACACTGAAGCTTTCTTT. This sequence encodes CASSLGGGNTEAFF.

This chain connects TRBV30 to TRBJ2-2, with 11 bases lining up with TRBD2. In germline, CDR1 is GTSNPN, CDR2 SVGIG (reference sequence). V shed 2 bases, J shed 6 bases, and the junction held 5 bases outside the gene matches. The CDR3 totals 15 residues. The CDR3 is CAWSRLGLAAGELFF. The DNA for the CDR3 is TGTGCCTGGAGTAGGTTGGGACTAGCGGCCGGGGAGCTGTTTTTT.

V and J are TRBV30 and TRBJ1-1; D not certain. Germline V gene data show CDR1 as GTSNPN and CDR2 as SVGIG (reference sequence). With 0 bases removed from V and 4 bases from J, the gap between germline ends came to 9 bases. The CDR3 runs to 13 residues. CDR3 sequence: CAWSVEVFTEAFF. As DNA, the CDR3 is TGTGCCTGGAGTGTTGAGGTTTTCACTGAAGCTTTCTTT.

The genes are TRBV7-8 and TRBJ1-5; 7 bases line up with TRBD1. Trimming cost V 0 bases and J 2 bases; bases outside gene matches: 4. Germline values: CDR1 SGHVS, CDR2 FQNEAQ. The CDR3 runs 16 residues. The CDR3 region has the DNA TGTGCCAGCAGCTTAGCCCACGGGACAGGCAATCAGCCCCAGCATTTT. Protein: CASSLAHGTGNQPQHF.

As for this clone: Because it lacks the conserved phenylalanine or tryptophan at the end, this CDR3 is likely a read error. No DNA is shown, since the ends of the CDR3 on it are uncertain; the CDR3 is the one TCRdb lists. The V call is TRBV2, the J call TRBJ1-1; the table calls TRBD1, which could not be checked here. Germline-derived CDR1 and CDR2 are SNHLY and FYNNEI. The CDR3 length equals 11 residues, ends included. The CDR3 sequence is CASSPSKGTER.

This clone was counted a few times. The chain uses TRBV3-1 (or the pseudogene TRBV3-2) and TRBJ1-5, with 7 positions matching TRBD1. The CDR3 is 13 amino acids. V trimming: 2 bases; J trimming: 5 bases; junction bases outside the gene matches: 0. The germline gives CDR1 LGHDT, CDR2 YNNKEL (reference sequence). The CDR3 reads CASSQTGDQPQHF. The CDR3, as DNA: TGTGCCAGCAGCCAAACAGGGGATCAGCCCCAGCATTTT.

The V gene is TRBV28, the J gene TRBJ1-4; 11 bases are shared with TRBD1. Germline V gives CDR1 MDHEN, CDR2 SYDVKM. This CDR3 has 13 residues. Trimming cost V 11 bases and J 5 bases; bases outside gene matches: 4. The CDR3: CAGQGALNEKLFF. The CDR3, as DNA: TGTGCCGGACAGGGGGCTCTAAATGAAAAACTGTTTTTT. The full variable domain, completed using reference TRBV28 and TRBJ1-4, is DVKVTQSSRYLVKRTGEKVFLECVQDMDHENMFWYRQDPGLGLRLIYFSYDVKMKEKGDIPEGYSVSREKKERFSLILESASTNQTSMYLCAGQGALNEKLFFGSGTQLSVL.

The V gene is TRBV21-1, the J gene TRBJ2-7; TRBD1 is the table's D call, not checked against the DNA. TRBV21-1 is a pseudogene segment. This CDR3 contains 15 residues. CDR3 DNA: TGTGCCAGCATTCCGGATCCTGGGGCTCAGGGGGAGCAGTACGTC. As protein: CASIPDPGAQGEQYV.

V is TRBV19 and J is TRBJ2-3; no clear D gene. Trimming cost V 10 bases and J 0 bases, with 14 bases left between them. The V gene's germline CDR1 is LNHDA and CDR2 SQIVND (reference sequence). There are 14 residues in the CDR3. CDR3 loop: CATALVFSTDTQYF. In DNA form, the CDR3 reads TGTGCCACCGCTCTGGTCTTTAGCACAGATACGCAGTATTTT.

The rearrangement uses TRBV6-5 and TRBJ1-1; D ambiguous. Per the germline V gene, CDR1 is MNHEY and CDR2 is SVGAGI. The CDR3 totals 13 residues. V was shortened by 6 bases and J by 1 base, with 9 bases between the two germline ends. CDR3 bases: TGTGCCAGCAGAACACAAGCGAACACTGAAGCTTTCTTT. Protein sequence: CASRTQANTEAFF.

The V call is TRBV12-3 or TRBV12-4, the J call TRBJ2-5, with D perhaps matching TRBD1 (5 bases). V was trimmed by 6 bases and J by 7 bases, leaving 15 bases between them. This CDR3 contains 13 residues. The CDR3 region has the DNA TGTGCCAGCAGCCCGGACACCTGGGGGACCCAGTACTTC. Amino acids: CASSPDTWGTQYF.

This chain joins TRBV11-1 and TRBJ2-3; D unclear. The germline gives CDR1 SGHAT, CDR2 FQDESV (reference sequence). The CDR3 extends over 11 amino acids. The V and J ends lost 3 bases and 6 bases respectively, with 4 bases between them. CDR3 sequence (DNA): TGTGCCAGCAGCTTTGGGGATACGCAGTATTTT. Residues: CASSFGDTQYF.